There are a few counts of the clone carrying this T cell receptor beta chain. The time point: persistent/refractory GD, antithyroid drugs over 5 years with positive TRAb. Making the TCR library involved RNA that had been extracted from PBMCs. The sample comes from a study of regulatory T cells in long-lasting Graves disease. The TCR beta library used iRepertoire HTBI primers with Arm-PCR amplification of CDR3. TCRdb passed the multiplex PCR reads through MiXCR, listing each CDR3 protein once. The table records over 650,000 distinct CDR3 sequences, roughly 30% of them present only once. Specimen: peripheral blood mononuclear cells (PBMCs), collected when the disease was refractory, from a patient treated with antithyroid drugs. The origin of this receptor is a female donor with Graves disease.

The CDR3 sequence is CAISRDRGRGTEAFF. In DNA, the CDR3 is TGTGCCATCAGCCGAGACAGGGGGCGCGGTACTGAAGCTTTCTTT. The chain recombines TRBV10-3 with TRBJ1-1; 10 bases match TRBD1. The germline V gene has CDR1 ENHRY and CDR2 SYGVKD. Trimming took 6 bases from V and 5 from J; bases not matched to a gene: 9. The length of the CDR3 is 15 residues.